Detailed here is one T cell receptor (beta chain). Its antigen is unidentified. This specimen comes from a study of cytomegalovirus exposure and HLA in healthy donors. Primers: 60 Vbeta forward and 13 Jbeta reverse. Generated by immunoSEQ multiplex PCR, the TCRdb table keeps only in-frame clones and is missing some. The sample shows approximately 170,000 clones, around 86% of them seen only once. Findings and limits, study-wide: Specificity of three CMV-associated chains for CMV antigens was verified in vitro.

The receptor was derived from a human donor in good health. The sequencing input was PBMCs.

This chain's CDR3 is CASRKTGDEQYF. The CDR3 DNA reads as TGTGCCAGCAGGAAGACAGGGGACGAGCAGTACTTC. The chain couples TRBV5-5 to TRBJ2-7; 8 bases are a match to TRBD1. The ends lost 5 bases at V and 5 bases at J; junction bases unmatched: 3. The CDR3 spans 12 residues. CDR1 is SGHKS, CDR2 YYEKEE, per germline (reference sequence). Full variable domain (rest looked up from reference TRBV5-5 and TRBJ2-7): DAGVTQSPTHLIKTRGQQVTLRCSPISGHKSVSWYQQVLGQGPQFIFQYYEKEERGRGNFPDRFSARQFPNYSSELNVNALLLGDSALYLCASRKTGDEQYFGPGTRLTVT.